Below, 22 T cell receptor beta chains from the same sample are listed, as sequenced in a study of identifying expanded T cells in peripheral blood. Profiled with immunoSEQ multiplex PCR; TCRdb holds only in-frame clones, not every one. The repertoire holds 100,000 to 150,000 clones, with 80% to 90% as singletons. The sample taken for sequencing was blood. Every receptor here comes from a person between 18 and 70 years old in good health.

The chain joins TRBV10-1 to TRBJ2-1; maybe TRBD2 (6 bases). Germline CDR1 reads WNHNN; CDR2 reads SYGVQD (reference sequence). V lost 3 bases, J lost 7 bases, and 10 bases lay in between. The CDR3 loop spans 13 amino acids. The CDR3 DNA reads TGCGCCAGCAGTGATTCCGGGAGTAATGAGCAGTTCTTC. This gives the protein CASSDSGSNEQFF.

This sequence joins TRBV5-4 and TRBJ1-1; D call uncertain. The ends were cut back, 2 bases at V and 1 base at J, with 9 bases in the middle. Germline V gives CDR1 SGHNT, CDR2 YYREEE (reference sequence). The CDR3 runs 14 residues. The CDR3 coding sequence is TGTGCCAGCAGCTTCGGAGGAGAGAACACTGAAGCTTTCTTT. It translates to CASSFGGENTEAFF.

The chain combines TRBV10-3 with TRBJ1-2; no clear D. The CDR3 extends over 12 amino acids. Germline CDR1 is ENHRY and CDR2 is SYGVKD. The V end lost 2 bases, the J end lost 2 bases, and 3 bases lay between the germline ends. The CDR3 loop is CAISEVNYGYTF. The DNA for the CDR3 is TGTGCCATCAGTGAGGTGAACTATGGCTACACCTTC.

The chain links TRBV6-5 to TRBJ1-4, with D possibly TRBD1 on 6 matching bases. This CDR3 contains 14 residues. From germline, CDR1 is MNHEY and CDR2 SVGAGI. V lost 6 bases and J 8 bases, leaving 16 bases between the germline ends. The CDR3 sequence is CASSAWTAGEKLFF. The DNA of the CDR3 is TGTGCCAGCAGCGCATGGACAGCCGGAGAAAAACTGTTTTTT.

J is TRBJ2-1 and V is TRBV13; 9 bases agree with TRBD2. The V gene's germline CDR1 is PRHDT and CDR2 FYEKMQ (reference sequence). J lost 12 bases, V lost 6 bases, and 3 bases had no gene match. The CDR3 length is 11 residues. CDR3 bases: TGTGCCAGCAGGGCTAGCGGGGTGCAGTTCTTC. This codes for CASRASGVQFF.

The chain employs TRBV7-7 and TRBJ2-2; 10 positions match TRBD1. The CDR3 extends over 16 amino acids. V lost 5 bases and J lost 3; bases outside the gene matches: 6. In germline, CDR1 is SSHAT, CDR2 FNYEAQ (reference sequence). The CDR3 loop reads CASSQGTGADTGELFF. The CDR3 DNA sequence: TGTGCCAGCAGCCAAGGGACAGGGGCGGACACCGGGGAGCTGTTTTTT.

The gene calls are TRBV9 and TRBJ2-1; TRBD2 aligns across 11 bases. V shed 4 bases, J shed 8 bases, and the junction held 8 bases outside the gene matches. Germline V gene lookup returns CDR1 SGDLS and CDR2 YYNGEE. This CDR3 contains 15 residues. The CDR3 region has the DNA TGTGCCAGCAGCCTCCTAGCGGGGGGTGGGGATGAGCAGTTCTTC. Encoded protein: CASSLLAGGGDEQFF.

CDR3 sequence (DNA): TGTGCCAGTAGTGCCCATACGCAGGTCTATAGCAATCAGCCCCAGCATTTT. Protein product: CASSAHTQVYSNQPQHF. The chain links TRBV19 to TRBJ1-5; D not certain. V dropped 5 bases and J dropped 0 bases, with 17 bases sitting between them. Germline CDR1 reads LNHDA; CDR2 reads SQIVND (reference sequence). The CDR3 is 17 residues long.

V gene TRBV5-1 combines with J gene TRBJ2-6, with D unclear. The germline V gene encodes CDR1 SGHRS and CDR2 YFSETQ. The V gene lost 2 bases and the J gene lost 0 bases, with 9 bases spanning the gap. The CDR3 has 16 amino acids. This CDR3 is CASSFGSSSGANVLTF. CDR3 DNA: TGCGCCAGCAGCTTTGGCTCCTCCTCTGGGGCCAACGTCCTGACTTTC.

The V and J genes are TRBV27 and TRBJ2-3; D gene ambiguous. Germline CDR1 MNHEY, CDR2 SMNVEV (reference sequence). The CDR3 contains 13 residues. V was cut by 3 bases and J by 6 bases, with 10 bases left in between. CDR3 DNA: TGTGCCAGCAGTTTTACCCACGGGGATACGCAGTATTTT. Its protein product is CASSFTHGDTQYF.

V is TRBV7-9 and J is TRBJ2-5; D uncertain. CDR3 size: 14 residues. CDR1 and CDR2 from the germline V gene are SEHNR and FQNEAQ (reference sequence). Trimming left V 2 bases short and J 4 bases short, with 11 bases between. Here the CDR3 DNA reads TGTGCCAGCAGCTTAAGGCAGATGCCAGAGACCCAGTACTTC. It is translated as CASSLRQMPETQYF.

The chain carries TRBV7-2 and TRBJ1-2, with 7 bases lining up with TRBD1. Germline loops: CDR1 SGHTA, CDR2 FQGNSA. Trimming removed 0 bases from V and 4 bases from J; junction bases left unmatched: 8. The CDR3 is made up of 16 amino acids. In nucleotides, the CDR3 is TGTGCCAGCAGCTTAGCGTTTCAGGGACAGCCCTATGGCTACACCTTC. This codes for CASSLAFQGQPYGYTF.

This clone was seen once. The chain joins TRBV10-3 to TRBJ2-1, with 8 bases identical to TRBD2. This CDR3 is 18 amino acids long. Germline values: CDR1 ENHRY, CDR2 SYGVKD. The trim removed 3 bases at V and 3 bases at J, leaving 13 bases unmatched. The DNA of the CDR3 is TGTGCCATCAGTGATTTGGTTAGCGGGAACCGCAACTACAATGAGCAGTTCTTC. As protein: CAISDLVSGNRNYNEQFF.

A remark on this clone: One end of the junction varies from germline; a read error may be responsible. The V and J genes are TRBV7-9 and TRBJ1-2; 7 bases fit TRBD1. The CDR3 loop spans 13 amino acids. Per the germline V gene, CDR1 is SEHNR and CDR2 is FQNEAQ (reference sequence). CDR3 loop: CASSLAGGGGYTF. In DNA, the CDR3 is TGTGCCAGCAGCCTAGCAGGGGGTGGTGGCTACACCTTC.

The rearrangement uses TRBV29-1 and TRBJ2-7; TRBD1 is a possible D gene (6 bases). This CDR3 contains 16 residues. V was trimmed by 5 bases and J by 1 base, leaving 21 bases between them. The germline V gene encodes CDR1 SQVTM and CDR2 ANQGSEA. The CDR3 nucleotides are TGCAGCGTTCGATCGGGTACCGGGACAAGGTCCTACGAGCAGTACTTC. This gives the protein CSVRSGTGTRSYEQYF.

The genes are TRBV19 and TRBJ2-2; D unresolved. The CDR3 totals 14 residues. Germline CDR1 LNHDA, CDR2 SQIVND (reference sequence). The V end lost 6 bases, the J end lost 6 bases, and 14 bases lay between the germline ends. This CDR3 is CASSPKSGSGELFF. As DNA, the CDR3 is TGTGCCAGTAGCCCCAAGTCGGGCTCCGGGGAGCTGTTTTTT.

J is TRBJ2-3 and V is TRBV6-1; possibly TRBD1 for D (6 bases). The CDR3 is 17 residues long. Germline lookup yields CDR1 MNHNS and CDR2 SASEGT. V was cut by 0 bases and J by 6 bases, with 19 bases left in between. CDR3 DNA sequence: TGTGCCAGCAGTGAAGCTAGACAGGACCCCCGGAGGGATACGCAGTATTTT. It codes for CASSEARQDPRRDTQYF.

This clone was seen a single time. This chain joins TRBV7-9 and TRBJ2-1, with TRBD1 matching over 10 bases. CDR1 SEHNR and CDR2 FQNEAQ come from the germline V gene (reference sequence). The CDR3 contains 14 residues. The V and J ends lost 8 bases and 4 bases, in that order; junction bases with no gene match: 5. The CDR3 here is CASFDRGHYNEQFF. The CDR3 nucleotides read TGTGCCAGCTTTGACAGGGGGCATTACAATGAGCAGTTCTTC.

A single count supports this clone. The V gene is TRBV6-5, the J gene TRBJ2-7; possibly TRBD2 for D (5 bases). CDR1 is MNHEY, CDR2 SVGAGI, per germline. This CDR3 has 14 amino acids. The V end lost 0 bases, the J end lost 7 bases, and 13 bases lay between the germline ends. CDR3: CASSYSGDEGEQYF. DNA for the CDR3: TGTGCCAGCAGTTACTCTGGTGATGAGGGAGAGCAGTACTTC.

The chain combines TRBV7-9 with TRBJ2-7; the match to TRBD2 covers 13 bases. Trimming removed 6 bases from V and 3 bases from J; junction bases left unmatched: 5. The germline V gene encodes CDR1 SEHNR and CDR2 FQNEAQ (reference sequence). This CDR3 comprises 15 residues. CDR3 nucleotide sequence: TGTGCCAGCAGTCACGGGACTAGCGGGAACTACGAGCAGTACTTC. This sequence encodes CASSHGTSGNYEQYF.

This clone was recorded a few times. The CDR3 nucleotides read TGTGCCAGCAGCTCACCGGGACAGGGGACCTCGAACACTGAAGCTTTCTTT. Its translation is CASSSPGQGTSNTEAFF. This chain links TRBV7-9 with TRBJ1-1, with 10 positions matching TRBD1. V shed 4 bases and J 1 base; nucleotides not matched to a gene: 9. This CDR3 has 17 amino acids. CDR1 is SEHNR and CDR2 is FQNEAQ in the germline V gene (reference sequence).

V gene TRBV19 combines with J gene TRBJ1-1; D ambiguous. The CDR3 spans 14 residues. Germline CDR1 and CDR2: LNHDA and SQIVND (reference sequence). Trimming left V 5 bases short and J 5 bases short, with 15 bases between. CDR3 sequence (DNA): TGTGCCAGTAGTGCCGGGAGGCTGGGGACTGAAGCTTTCTTT. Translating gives CASSAGRLGTEAFF.